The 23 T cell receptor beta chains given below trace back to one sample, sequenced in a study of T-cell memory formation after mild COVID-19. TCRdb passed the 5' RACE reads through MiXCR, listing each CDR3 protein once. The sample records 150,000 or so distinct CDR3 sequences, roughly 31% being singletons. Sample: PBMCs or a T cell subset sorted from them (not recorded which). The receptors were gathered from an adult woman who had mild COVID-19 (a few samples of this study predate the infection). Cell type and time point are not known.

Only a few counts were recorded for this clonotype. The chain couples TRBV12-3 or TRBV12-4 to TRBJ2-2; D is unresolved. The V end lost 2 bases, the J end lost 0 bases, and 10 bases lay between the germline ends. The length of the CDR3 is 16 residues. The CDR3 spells CASSLIQIANTGELFF. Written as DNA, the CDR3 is TGTGCCAGCAGTTTAATCCAGATCGCGAACACCGGGGAGCTGTTTTTT.

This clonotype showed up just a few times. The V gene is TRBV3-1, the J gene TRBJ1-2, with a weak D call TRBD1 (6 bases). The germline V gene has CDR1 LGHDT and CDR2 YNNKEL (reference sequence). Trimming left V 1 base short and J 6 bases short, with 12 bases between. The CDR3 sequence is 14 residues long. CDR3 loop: CASSQVGGHNGYTF. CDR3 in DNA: TGTGCCAGCAGCCAAGTTGGGGGGCATAATGGCTACACCTTC.

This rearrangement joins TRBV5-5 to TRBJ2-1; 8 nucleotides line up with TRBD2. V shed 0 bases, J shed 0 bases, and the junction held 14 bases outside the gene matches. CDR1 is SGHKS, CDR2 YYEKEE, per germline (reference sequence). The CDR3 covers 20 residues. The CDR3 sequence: CASSLVPGLVATSSYNEQFF. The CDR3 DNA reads TGTGCCAGCAGCTTGGTCCCGGGACTAGTTGCCACAAGCTCCTACAATGAGCAGTTCTTC.

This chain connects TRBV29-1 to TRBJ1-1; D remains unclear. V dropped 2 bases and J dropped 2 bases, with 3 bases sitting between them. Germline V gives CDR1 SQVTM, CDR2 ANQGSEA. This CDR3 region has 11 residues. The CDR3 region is CSVETNTEAFF. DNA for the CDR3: TGCAGCGTTGAAACTAACACTGAAGCTTTCTTT.

The CDR3 coding sequence is TGCGCCAGCAGCTTGGACTGGACCTCTGAAGCTTTCTTT. This sequence encodes CASSLDWTSEAFF. This chain connects TRBV5-1 to TRBJ1-1; no definite D call. Germline V lookup: CDR1 SGHRS, CDR2 YFSETQ. V dropped 0 bases and J dropped 6 bases, with 9 bases sitting between them. The CDR3 length is 13 residues.

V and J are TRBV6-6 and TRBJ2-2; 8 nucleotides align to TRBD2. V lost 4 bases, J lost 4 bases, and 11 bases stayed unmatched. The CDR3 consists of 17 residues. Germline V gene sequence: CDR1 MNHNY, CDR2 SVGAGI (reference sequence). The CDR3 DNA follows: TGTGCCAGCAGTTTCCCCCTGGCGGGGGGTCTCACCGGGGAGCTGTTTTTT. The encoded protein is CASSFPLAGGLTGELFF.

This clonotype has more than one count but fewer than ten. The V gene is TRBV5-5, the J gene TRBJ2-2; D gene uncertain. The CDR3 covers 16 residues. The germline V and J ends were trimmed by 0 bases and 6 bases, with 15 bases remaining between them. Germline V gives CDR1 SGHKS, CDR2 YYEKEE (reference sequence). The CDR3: CASSLDPLYRAGELFF. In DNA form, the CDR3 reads TGTGCCAGCAGCTTGGACCCCCTCTACAGAGCCGGGGAGCTGTTTTTT.

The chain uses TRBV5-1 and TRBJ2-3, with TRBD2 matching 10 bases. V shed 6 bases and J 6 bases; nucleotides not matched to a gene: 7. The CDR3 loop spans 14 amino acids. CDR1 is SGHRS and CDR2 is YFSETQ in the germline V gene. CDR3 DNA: TGCGCCAGCATTGCTAGCGGGGGCTCGGATACGCAGTATTTT. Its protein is CASIASGGSDTQYF.

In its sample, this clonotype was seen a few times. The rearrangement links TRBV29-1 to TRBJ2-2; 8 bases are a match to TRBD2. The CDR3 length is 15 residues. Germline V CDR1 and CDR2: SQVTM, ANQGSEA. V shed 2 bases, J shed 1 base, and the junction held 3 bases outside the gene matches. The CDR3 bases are TGCAGCGTTGAAAAAGCGGGAGTGAACACCGGGGAGCTGTTTTTT. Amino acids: CSVEKAGVNTGELFF.

The CDR3 nucleotides are TGCGCCAGCAGCTCCGCATGGGGTGGGGAGACCCAGTACTTC. Translation gives CASSSAWGGETQYF. This chain links TRBV5-1 with TRBJ2-5, with D unclear. Germline assignment: CDR1 SGHRS and CDR2 YFSETQ. The CDR3 length is 14 residues. Trimming stripped 3 bases from V and 5 bases from J, with 14 bases between.

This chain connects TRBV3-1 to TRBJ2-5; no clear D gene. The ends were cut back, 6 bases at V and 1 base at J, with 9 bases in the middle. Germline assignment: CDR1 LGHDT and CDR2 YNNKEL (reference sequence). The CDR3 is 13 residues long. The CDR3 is CASRVWTQETQYF. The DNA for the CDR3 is TGTGCCAGCAGGGTCTGGACCCAAGAGACCCAGTACTTC.

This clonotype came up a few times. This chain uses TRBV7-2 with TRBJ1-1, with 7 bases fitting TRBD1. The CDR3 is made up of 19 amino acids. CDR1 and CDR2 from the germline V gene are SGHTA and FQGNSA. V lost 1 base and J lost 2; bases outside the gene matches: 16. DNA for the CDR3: TGTGCCAGCAGCTTAGGCCCAATACAGGGGACAAGAAGTAACACTGAAGCTTTCTTT. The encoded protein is CASSLGPIQGTRSNTEAFF.

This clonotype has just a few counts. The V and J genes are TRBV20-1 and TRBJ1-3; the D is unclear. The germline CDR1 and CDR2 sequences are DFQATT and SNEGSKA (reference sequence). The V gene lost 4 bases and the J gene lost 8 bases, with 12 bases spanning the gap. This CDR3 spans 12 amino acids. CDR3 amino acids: CSATDRRDTIYF. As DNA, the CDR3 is TGCAGTGCTACAGACCGGAGGGACACCATATATTTT.

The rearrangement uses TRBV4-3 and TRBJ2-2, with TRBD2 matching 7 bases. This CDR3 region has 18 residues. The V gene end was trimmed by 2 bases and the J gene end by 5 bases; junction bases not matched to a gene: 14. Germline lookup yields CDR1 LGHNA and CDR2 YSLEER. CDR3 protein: CASSQRKGSEGGTGELFF. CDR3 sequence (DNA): TGCGCCAGCAGCCAACGAAAAGGAAGCGAGGGAGGGACCGGGGAGCTGTTTTTT.

Written as DNA, the CDR3 is TGTGCCAGCTCACTGATCACAGATACGCAGTATTTT. This gives the protein CASSLITDTQYF. The chain is built from TRBV18 and TRBJ2-3; D is undetermined. Germline CDR1 KGHSH, CDR2 LQKENI. The V end lost 4 bases, the J end lost 2 bases, and 4 bases lay between the germline ends. CDR3 length equals 12 residues.

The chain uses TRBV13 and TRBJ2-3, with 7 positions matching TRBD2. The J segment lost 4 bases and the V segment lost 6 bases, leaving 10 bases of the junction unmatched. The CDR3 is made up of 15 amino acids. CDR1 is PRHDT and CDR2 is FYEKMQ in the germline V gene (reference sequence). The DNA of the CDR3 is TGTGCCAGCAGTGGGGGAGGGGTCGGGGCAGATACGCAGTATTTT. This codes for CASSGGGVGADTQYF.

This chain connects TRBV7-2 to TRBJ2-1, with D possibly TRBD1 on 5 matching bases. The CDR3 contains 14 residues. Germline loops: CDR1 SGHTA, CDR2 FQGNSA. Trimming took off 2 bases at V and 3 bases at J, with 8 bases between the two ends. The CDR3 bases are TGTGCCAGCAGCTTATCAGGGATCTACAATGAGCAGTTCTTC. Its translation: CASSLSGIYNEQFF.

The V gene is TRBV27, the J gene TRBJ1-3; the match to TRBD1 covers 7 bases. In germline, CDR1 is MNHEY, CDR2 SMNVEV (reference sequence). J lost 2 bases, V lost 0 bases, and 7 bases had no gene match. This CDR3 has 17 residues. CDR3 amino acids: CASSLSPPQGAGNTIYF. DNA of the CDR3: TGTGCCAGCAGTTTATCACCTCCCCAGGGGGCTGGAAACACCATATATTTT.

The CDR3 here is CASSFRTSGTHEQYF. CDR3 coding DNA: TGTGCCAGCAGTTTCCGGACTAGCGGGACCCACGAGCAGTACTTC. J is TRBJ2-7 and V is TRBV6-2 or TRBV6-3, with 12 positions matching TRBD2. Trimming at V came to 4 bases and at J to 5 bases, leaving 6 bases not matched to a gene. Germline CDR1 MNHEY, CDR2 SVGEGT. This CDR3 spans 15 amino acids.

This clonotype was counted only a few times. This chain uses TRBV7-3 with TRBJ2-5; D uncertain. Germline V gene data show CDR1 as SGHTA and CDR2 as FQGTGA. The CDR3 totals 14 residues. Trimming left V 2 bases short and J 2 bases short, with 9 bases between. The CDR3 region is CASSLSSHQETQYF. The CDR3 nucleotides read TGTGCCAGCAGCTTATCGTCTCATCAAGAGACCCAGTACTTC.

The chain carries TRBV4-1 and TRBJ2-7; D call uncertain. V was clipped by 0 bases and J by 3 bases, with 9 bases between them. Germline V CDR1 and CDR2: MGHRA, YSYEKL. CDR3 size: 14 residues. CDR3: CASSQDSGYYEQYF. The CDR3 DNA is TGCGCCAGCAGCCAAGACAGTGGATACTACGAGCAGTACTTC.

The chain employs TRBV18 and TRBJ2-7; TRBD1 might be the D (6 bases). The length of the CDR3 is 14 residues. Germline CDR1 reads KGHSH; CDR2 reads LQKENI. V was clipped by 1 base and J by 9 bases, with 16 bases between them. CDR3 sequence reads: CASSPLRDNWGQYF. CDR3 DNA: TGTGCCAGCTCACCACTCCGGGACAACTGGGGGCAGTACTTC.

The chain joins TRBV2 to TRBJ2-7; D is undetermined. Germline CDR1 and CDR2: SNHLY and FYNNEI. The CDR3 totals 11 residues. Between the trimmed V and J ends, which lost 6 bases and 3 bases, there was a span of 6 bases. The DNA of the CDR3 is TGTGCCAGCAGCACAGTCTACGAGCAGTACTTC. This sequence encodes CASSTVYEQYF. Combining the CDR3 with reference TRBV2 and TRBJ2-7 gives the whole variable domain EPEVTQTPSHQVTQMGQEVILRCVPISNHLYFYWYRQILGQKVEFLVSFYNNEISEKSEIFDDQFSVERPDGSNFTLKIRSTKLEDSAMYFCASSTVYEQYFGPGTRLTVT.